A selection of T cell receptor beta chains follows, all from one sample in a study of tumor and adjacent non-tumor tissue in lung cancer. From the multiplex PCR reads, TCRdb called clonotypes with MiXCR, one entry per CDR3 protein. The sample lists some 80,000 distinct CDR3 sequences; over 60% were seen once. Material for sequencing was distant non-tumor lung tissue. Receptors originate from a man in his 70s with non-small cell lung cancer. The CDR3 runs from the conserved cysteine through the conserved F or W. The D gene is left open where the match is weak. Clone size appears in some rows only: once, few, many, or a class for an expanded clone.

length: 16; J: TRBJ1-6; D: NA; size: many; V: TRBV10-2; DNA: TGCGCCAGCAGTGACCAATTAGGGGGGTTCGGTTCACCCCTCCACTTT; CDR3: CASSDQLGGFGSPLHF
length: 15; J: TRBJ2-3; D: NA; size: NA; V: TRBV6-5; DNA: TGTGTCAGCAGTTACTGGGGCGGTTCCACAGATACGCAGTATTTT; CDR3: CVSSYWGGSTDTQYF
length: 14; J: TRBJ2-7; D: NA; size: few; V: TRBV5-1; DNA: TGCGCCAGCAGCCCCCGAAGTTCGTTTCACGAGCAGTACTTC; CDR3: CASSPRSSFHEQYF
length: 11; J: TRBJ2-5; D: TRBD2; size: NA; V: TRBV14; DNA: TGTGTCAACAGCCAAGCGGGGACCCATTACTTC; CDR3: CVNSQAGTHYF
length: 15; J: TRBJ1-1; D: TRBD1; size: NA; V: TRBV29-1; DNA: TGCAGCGTGAGAAGACCAGGGGGCGGCCGAACTCAAGCTTCCTTT; CDR3: CSVRRPGGGRTQASF
length: 16; J: TRBJ2-3; D: TRBD1; size: NA; V: TRBV5-1; DNA: TGCGCCAGCAGCTCAACCCCGACAGGGAGCACAGATACGCAGTATTTT; CDR3: CASSSTPTGSTDTQYF
length: 12; J: TRBJ2-2; D: NA; size: few; V: TRBV6-2/TRBV6-3; DNA: TGTGACAGCAGTACCAAGACCGGGGAGCTGGTTTTT; CDR3: CDSSTKTGELVF
length: 15; J: TRBJ2-1; D: TRBD1; size: NA; V: TRBV6-1; DNA: TGTGCCAGCAGACAGGGGGTGTCAATGCACAATATGCAGTTCTTC; CDR3: CASRQGVSMHNMQFF
length: 19; J: TRBJ2-2; D: NA; size: NA; V: TRBV6-2/TRBV6-3; DNA: TGTGCTAGCAGTAGCGCAGCCGGGAGACCTCAAAATAACACCGGGGAGCTGTTTTTT; CDR3: CASSSAAGRPQNNTGELFF
length: 13; J: TRBJ1-2; D: NA; size: NA; V: TRBV4-3; DNA: TGCGCCAGCAGCCAAGGGGCGCCATATGGCTACACATTC; CDR3: CASSQGAPYGYTF
length: 12; J: TRBJ2-7; D: NA; size: once; V: TRBV29-1; DNA: TGCAGCGTTGTTGCTATATCCTACGAGCAGCACTTC; CDR3: CSVVAISYEQHF
length: 14; J: TRBJ2-1; D: NA; size: many; V: TRBV10-2; DNA: TGCGCCAGCATGGACCAGCAGGTTTGGAATGAGCAGTTCTTC; CDR3: CASMDQQVWNEQFF
length: 15; J: TRBJ2-2; D: TRBD1; size: many; V: TRBV12-3/TRBV12-4; DNA: TGTGCCAGCAGTTTACAGGGGGCGAAAACCGGGGAGCTGTTTTTT; CDR3: CASSLQGAKTGELFF
length: 18; J: TRBJ2-7; D: TRBD2; size: NA; V: TRBV6-5; DNA: TGTGCCAGCAGTTACTCTGGGCTAGCGGGACCCCCAGGGTACGAGCAGTATTTC; CDR3: CASSYSGLAGPPGYEQYF
length: 15; J: TRBJ2-2; D: NA; size: few; V: TRBV2; DNA: TGTGCCAGCACCCCCACGACAGGGAACACCGGGGAGCTGTTTTTT; CDR3: CASTPTTGNTGELFF
length: 17; J: TRBJ1-6; D: NA; size: NA; V: TRBV4-2; DNA: TGTGCCAGTAGCCAACGAGCCGGAGGGAACTCCGACTCACCCCTCCACTTT; CDR3: CASSQRAGGNSDSPLHF
length: 14; J: TRBJ2-3; D: TRBD1; size: NA; V: TRBV11-2; DNA: TGTGCCAGCAAATCACAGGGGTTCTCAGATATGCAGTATTTT; CDR3: CASKSQGFSDMQYF
length: 15; J: TRBJ2-5; D: TRBD1; size: NA; V: TRBV6-1; DNA: TGTACCTGCAGTTCTCGACAGGGTTTCAGGGAGACCCAGTACTTC; CDR3: CTCSSRQGFRETQYF
length: 11; J: TRBJ2-7; D: NA; size: NA; V: TRBV28; DNA: TGTGTCAACAGTGAACCCTACGAGCAGTACTTC; CDR3: CVNSEPYEQYF
length: 15; J: TRBJ1-5; D: TRBD1; size: NA; V: TRBV20-1; DNA: TGCAATGCTAGAGATATTGGAGGGGGCGGTCAGCTCCAGCATTTT; CDR3: CNARDIGGGGQLQHF
length: 11; J: TRBJ2-1; D: NA; size: once; V: TRBV11-2; DNA: TGTGCCAGTAGCCTGGCCAATGAGCAGTTCTTC; CDR3: CASSLANEQFF
length: 13; J: TRBJ2-7; D: NA; size: few; V: TRBV20-1; DNA: TGCAGTCCTTCCGGGACTGATACCTACGAGCAGTACTTC; CDR3: CSPSGTDTYEQYF
length: 14; J: TRBJ2-1; D: NA; size: NA; V: TRBV6-1; DNA: TGTGCCAGCAGTGGGACTTGGGAATTGGATGAACAGTTCTTC; CDR3: CASSGTWELDEQFF
length: 13; J: TRBJ2-7; D: TRBD1; size: NA; V: TRBV6-5; DNA: TGTGCCAGTAGCCGGACAGGGAACTACGAGCAGTACTTC; CDR3: CASSRTGNYEQYF
length: 14; J: TRBJ2-1; D: NA; size: NA; V: TRBV6-4; DNA: TGTGCCAGCTCTAGGGGAGGCCCCTACAATGAGCAGTTCTTC; CDR3: CASSRGGPYNEQFF
length: 15; J: TRBJ2-1; D: NA; size: NA; V: TRBV11-3; DNA: TGTGCCAGCAGCTTATTTCAGGGAAGCTCCTATGAACACTTCTTC; CDR3: CASSLFQGSSYEHFF
length: 14; J: TRBJ2-2; D: NA; size: NA; V: TRBV11-2; DNA: TGTGCCAGCAGCTTATTTGCGGGGACCGGGGAGCTGTCTTTT; CDR3: CASSLFAGTGELSF
length: 15; J: TRBJ2-1; D: TRBD2; size: many; V: TRBV20-1; DNA: TGCAGTGCTAGAGAGGGGGGGACTAGAAGTGATGAGCAGTTCTTC; CDR3: CSAREGGTRSDEQFF
length: 13; J: TRBJ1-1; D: NA; size: NA; V: TRBV29-1; DNA: TGCAGCGTTGTCGGGGAAGGATACCCTGAAGCTTTCTTT; CDR3: CSVVGEGYPEAFF
length: 14; J: TRBJ2-1; D: TRBD2; size: once; V: TRBV29-1; DNA: TGCAGTGCTGTGGGGAGGGGCACAAAGAATGACCAGTTCTTC; CDR3: CSAVGRGTKNDQFF
length: 14; J: TRBJ1-2; D: TRBD1; size: once; V: TRBV6-2/TRBV6-3; DNA: TGTGCCAGCAGTACGGACAGGACTAAGTATGACTACACCTTC; CDR3: CASSTDRTKYDYTF
length: 15; J: TRBJ1-1; D: NA; size: NA; V: TRBV6-5; DNA: TGTGCCAGCAGTAACACCGAGACAGAGAACACTGAAGCTTACTTT; CDR3: CASSNTETENTEAYF
length: 11; J: TRBJ2-1; D: NA; size: NA; V: TRBV10-3; DNA: TGTGCCATCAGGGATTACAATGAGCAGTTCTTC; CDR3: CAIRDYNEQFF
length: 14; J: TRBJ2-5; D: TRBD2; size: NA; V: TRBV25-1; DNA: TGTGCCAGCATCCCGGCTAGCGGAATAGAGACCCAGTACTTC; CDR3: CASIPASGIETQYF
length: 13; J: TRBJ1-5; D: NA; size: NA; V: TRBV29-1; DNA: TGCAGCGTTTTGACGTATAGCAGTCAGCCCCGGCATTTT; CDR3: CSVLTYSSQPRHF
length: 15; J: TRBJ2-5; D: TRBD1; size: NA; V: TRBV5-1; DNA: TGCGCCAGCAGCTTGGAGGACAGGGGGCTTAAGACCCAGTACTTC; CDR3: CASSLEDRGLKTQYF
length: 12; J: TRBJ2-1; D: NA; size: NA; V: TRBV20-1; DNA: TGCAGTGCTAGACCTACTAGCCGTGAGCAGTTCTTC; CDR3: CSARPTSREQFF
length: 14; J: TRBJ2-3; D: NA; size: NA; V: TRBV4-3; DNA: TGCGCCAGCAGCCAAATTAGTTCCTGGGATACGCAGTATTTT; CDR3: CASSQISSWDTQYF
length: 15; J: TRBJ1-1; D: NA; size: NA; V: TRBV29-1; DNA: TGCAGCGTTGAAGATCTCCGGTTCCGAAACACAGAAGATTTCTTT; CDR3: CSVEDLRFRNTEDFF
length: 20; J: TRBJ2-2; D: TRBD2; size: many; V: TRBV20-1; DNA: TGCAGTGCTACCCCCGGCGGGAGGTTGGGACCAGGAGGTAGTACCGGGGAGCTGTTTTTT; CDR3: CSATPGGRLGPGGSTGELFF
length: 17; J: TRBJ2-6; D: NA; size: NA; V: TRBV6-5; DNA: TGTGCCAGTAGTTCCGGGAAAGAGGGCTCTGGGGCCAACGTCCTGACTTTC; CDR3: CASSSGKEGSGANVLTF
length: 14; J: TRBJ1-6; D: TRBD1; size: NA; V: TRBV5-1; DNA: TGCGCCAGCAGCCCCGGGACAGGAGCTTCACTCCTCCACTTT; CDR3: CASSPGTGASLLHF
length: 11; J: TRBJ2-2; D: NA; size: NA; V: TRBV29-1; DNA: TGCAGTGGACGCGACGCCGAGGAGCTGTTTTTT; CDR3: CSGRDAEELFF
length: 12; J: TRBJ1-1; D: NA; size: NA; V: TRBV29-1; DNA: TGCAGTGTTGTATCGGAGAGGCCTGAAGATTTCTTT; CDR3: CSVVSERPEDFF
length: 17; J: TRBJ2-6; D: TRBD2; size: NA; V: TRBV6-6; DNA: TGTGCCAGTTCATTAGCGGGAAAGTCTTCTGAGGCCAACATCCTGACTTTC; CDR3: CASSLAGKSSEANILTF
length: 17; J: TRBJ2-6; D: NA; size: NA; V: TRBV6-5; DNA: TGTACCAGCAGTTCCGGGATAGGGGGGTCTGGGGCCAACGTCCTGACTTTC; CDR3: CTSSSGIGGSGANVLTF
length: 14; J: TRBJ2-6; D: TRBD2; size: medium-sized; V: TRBV29-1; DNA: TGCAGCGTTGAGGCGGGGGCTGGGGCCAACGTCCTGACTTTC; CDR3: CSVEAGAGANVLTF